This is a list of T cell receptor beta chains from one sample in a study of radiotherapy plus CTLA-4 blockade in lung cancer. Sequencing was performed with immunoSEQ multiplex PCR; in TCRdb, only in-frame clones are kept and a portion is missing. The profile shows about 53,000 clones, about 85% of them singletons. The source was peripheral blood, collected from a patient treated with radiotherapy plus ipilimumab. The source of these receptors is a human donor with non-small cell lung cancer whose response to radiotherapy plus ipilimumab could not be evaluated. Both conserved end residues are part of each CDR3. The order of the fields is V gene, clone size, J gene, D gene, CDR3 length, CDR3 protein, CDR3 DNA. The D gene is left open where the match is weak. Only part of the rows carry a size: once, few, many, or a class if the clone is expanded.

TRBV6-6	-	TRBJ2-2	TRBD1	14	CASSTGAYTGELFF	TGTGCCAGCAGTACAGGGGCCTACACCGGGGAGCTGTTTTTT
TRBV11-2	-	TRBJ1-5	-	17	CASSPGRQTSGNQPQHF	TGTGCCAGCAGCCCCGGGAGACAGACGTCGGGCAATCAGCCCCAGCATTTT
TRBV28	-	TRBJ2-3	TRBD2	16	CASSLTGTTTTDTQYF	TGTGCCAGCAGTTTAACCGGGACTACCACCACAGATACGCAGTATTTT
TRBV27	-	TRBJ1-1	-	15	CASRMTGIMTTEAFF	TGTGCCAGCAGAATGACAGGAATCATGACCACTGAAGCTTTCTTT
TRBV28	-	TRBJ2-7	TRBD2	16	CASSYRLASRSYEQYF	TGTGCCAGCAGTTATAGACTAGCTTCTCGCTCCTACGAGCAGTACTTC
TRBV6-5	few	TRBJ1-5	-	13	CASATGRDQPQHF	TGTGCCAGCGCCACAGGGCGGGATCAGCCCCAGCATTTT
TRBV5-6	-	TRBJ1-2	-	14	CASSPSGRVYGYTF	TGTGCCAGCAGTCCAAGTGGGAGGGTCTATGGCTACACCTTC
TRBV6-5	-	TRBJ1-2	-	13	CASSPNSNRAGTF	TGTGCCAGCAGTCCAAATTCTAACAGGGCGGGCACCTTC
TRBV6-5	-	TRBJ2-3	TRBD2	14	CASTVGGPWDTQYF	TGTGCCAGCACGGTGGGAGGGCCGTGGGATACGCAGTATTTT
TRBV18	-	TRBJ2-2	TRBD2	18	CASSPFGTSGKNTGELFF	TGTGCCAGCTCACCCTTTGGGACTAGCGGGAAAAACACCGGGGAGCTGTTTTTT
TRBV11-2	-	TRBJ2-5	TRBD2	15	CASSLGLAFKETQYF	TGTGCCAGCAGCTTAGGACTAGCTTTTAAAGAGACCCAGTACTTC
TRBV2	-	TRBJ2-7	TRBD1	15	CASRVGQLLSYEQYF	TGTGCCAGCAGGGTGGGACAGTTACTCTCCTACGAGCAGTACTTC
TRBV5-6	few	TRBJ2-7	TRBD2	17	CASSQIAGATIRYEQYF	TGTGCCAGCAGCCAGATAGCGGGAGCCACCATTCGCTACGAGCAGTACTTC
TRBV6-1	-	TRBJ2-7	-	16	CASSAPAAPLSYEQYF	TGTGCCAGCAGTGCTCCCGCCGCCCCACTCTCCTACGAGCAGTACTTC
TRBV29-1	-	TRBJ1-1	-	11	CSVVGGAEAFF	TGCAGCGTTGTGGGGGGTGCTGAAGCTTTCTTT
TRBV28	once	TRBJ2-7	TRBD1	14	CASSSGTGVLEQYF	TGTGCCAGCAGTTCCGGGACAGGGGTTCTCGAGCAGTACTTC
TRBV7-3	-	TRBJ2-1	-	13	CASSPDWSLEQFF	TGTGCCAGCAGCCCAGACTGGAGCCTTGAGCAGTTCTTC
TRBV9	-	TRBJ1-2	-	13	CASSVGGWYGYTF	TGTGCCAGCAGCGTTGGCGGGTGGTATGGCTACACCTTC
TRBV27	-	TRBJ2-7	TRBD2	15	CASSLSGGRRGEQYF	TGTGCCAGCAGTTTAAGCGGGGGCCGGAGGGGCGAGCAGTACTTC
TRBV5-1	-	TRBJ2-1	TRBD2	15	CASSRLAGGINEQFF	TGCGCCAGCAGCAGACTAGCGGGAGGGATCAATGAGCAGTTCTTC
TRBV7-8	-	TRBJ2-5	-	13	CASSFGGMETQYF	TGTGCCAGCAGCTTTGGAGGGATGGAGACCCAGTACTTC
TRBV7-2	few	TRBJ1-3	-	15	CASSMGPAGGNTIYF	TGTGCCAGCAGCATGGGCCCCGCAGGTGGAAACACCATATATTTT
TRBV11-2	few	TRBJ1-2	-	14	CASSLVGVSYGYTF	TGTGCCAGCAGCTTAGTAGGGGTCAGTTATGGCTACACCTTC
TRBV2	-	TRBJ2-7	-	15	CASRMSEGVGYEQYF	TGTGCCAGCAGGATGAGTGAGGGGGTCGGCTACGAGCAGTACTTC
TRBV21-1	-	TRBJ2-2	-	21	CASSTPLSLGGASGSSGELFF	TGTGCCAGCAGCACACCGCTATCCCTGGGTGGAGCTAGCGGGAGTTCCGGGGAGCTGTTTTTT
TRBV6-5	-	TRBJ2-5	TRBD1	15	CASSPGTGTLETQYF	TGTGCCAGCAGTCCCGGGACAGGGACACTGGAGACCCAGTACTTC
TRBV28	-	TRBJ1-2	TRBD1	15	CASSLRTGTGNGYTF	TGTGCCAGCAGTCTTAGAACCGGGACAGGGAATGGCTACACCTTC
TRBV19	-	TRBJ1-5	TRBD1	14	CASSTGTGNQPQHF	TGTGCCAGTAGTACTGGGACAGGGAATCAGCCCCAGCATTTT
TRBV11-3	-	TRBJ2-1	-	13	CASSLRLANEQFF	TGTGCCAGCAGCTTACGTCTAGCCAATGAGCAGTTCTTC
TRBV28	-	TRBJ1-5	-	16	CASFSLRRGTYQPQHF	TGTGCCAGCTTCAGTTTGAGGAGGGGTACCTATCAGCCCCAGCATTTT
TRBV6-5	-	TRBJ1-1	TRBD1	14	CVSSYSQGARGAFF	TGTGTCAGCAGTTACTCCCAGGGGGCCCGGGGAGCTTTCTTT
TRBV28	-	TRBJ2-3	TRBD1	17	CASTPDRGQFRTDTQYF	TGTGCCAGCACCCCGGACAGGGGGCAGTTTAGGACAGATACGCAGTATTTT
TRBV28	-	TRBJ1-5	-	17	CASSIATVRDSNQPQHF	TGTGCCAGCAGCATCGCGACGGTGCGGGATAGCAATCAGCCCCAGCATTTT
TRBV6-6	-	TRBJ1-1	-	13	CASSPQGNTEAFF	TGTGCCAGCAGTCCTCAGGGGAACACTGAAGCTTTCTTT
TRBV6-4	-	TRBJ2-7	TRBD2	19	CASLSSADLTSGISYEQYF	TGTGCCAGCTTATCCTCTGCGGACCTAACTAGCGGGATCTCCTACGAGCAGTACTTC
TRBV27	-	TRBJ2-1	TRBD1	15	CASRPPGQGPGEQFF	TGTGCCAGCAGGCCCCCGGGACAGGGGCCGGGGGAGCAGTTCTTC
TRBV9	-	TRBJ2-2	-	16	CASSVRGNAGTGELFF	TGTGCCAGCAGCGTACGAGGGAATGCCGGCACCGGGGAGCTGTTTTTT
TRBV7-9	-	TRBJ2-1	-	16	CASSLAGGRGYNEQFF	TGTGCCAGCAGCTTAGCGGGGGGGCGCGGGTACAATGAGCAGTTCTTC
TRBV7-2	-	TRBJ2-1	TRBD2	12	CASTYSGRGQFF	TGTGCCAGCACCTATAGCGGGAGAGGGCAGTTCTTC
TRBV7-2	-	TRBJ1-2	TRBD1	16	CASSSRPGTGIGGYTF	TGTGCCAGCAGCTCCCGTCCCGGGACAGGGATTGGGGGCTACACCTTC
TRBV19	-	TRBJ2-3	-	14	CASSGRGGTDTQYF	TGTGCCAGTAGCGGCAGGGGAGGGACAGATACGCAGTATTTT
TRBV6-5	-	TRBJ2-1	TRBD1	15	CASRRQGNNYNEQFF	TGTGCCAGCAGACGACAGGGAAATAACTACAATGAGCAGTTCTTC
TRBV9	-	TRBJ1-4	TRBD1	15	CASSVAGGGNEKLFF	TGTGCCAGCAGCGTAGCAGGGGGAGGTAATGAAAAACTGTTTTTT